The rows below give T cell receptor beta chains drawn from one sample of a study. TCRdb re-called the 5' RACE reads through MiXCR, storing one row per CDR3 protein. The sample carries about 57,000 distinct CDR3 sequences, around 24% recorded once. The sequencing input was tumor-infiltrating Tregs sorted from the breast tumor. These receptors were collected from a female donor with breast cancer. Each CDR3 is given with its conserved first and last residue. D genes are given only for firm matches. Clone size appears in some rows only: once, few, many, or a class for an expanded clone.

len	v_gene	abundance	d_gene	j_gene	CDR3nt	CDR3aa
13	TRBV7-2	few	NA	TRBJ2-7	TGTGCCAGCACCCTAGAGGGCCTAGGCGAGCAGTACTTC	CASTLEGLGEQYF
15	TRBV27	few	NA	TRBJ2-1	TGTGCCAGCCGACCTCGACTAGTACCCAACAATGAGCAGTTCTTC	CASRPRLVPNNEQFF
15	TRBV9	NA	NA	TRBJ2-2	TGTGCCAGCAGCGTAGAGACATCGAACACCGGGGAGCTGTTTTTT	CASSVETSNTGELFF
14	TRBV2	many	NA	TRBJ2-4	TGTGCCAGCAGAGAAGGCGGGGCCAAAAACATTCAGTACTTC	CASREGGAKNIQYF
14	TRBV7-2	many	NA	TRBJ2-1	TGTGCCAGCAGTAAGGGATGGGCGTATAATGAGCAGTTCTTC	CASSKGWAYNEQFF
15	TRBV7-9	few	TRBD1	TRBJ2-7	TGTGCCAGCAGGACCGGGACAGGCTACCCCTACGAGCAGTACTTC	CASRTGTGYPYEQYF
21	TRBV7-2	NA	TRBD2	TRBJ2-3	TGTGCCAGCAGCTTAGCGGGTAGCGGGTACAGACGGGCCGGAGGGACAGATACGCAGTATTTT	CASSLAGSGYRRAGGTDTQYF
14	TRBV4-2	NA	NA	TRBJ1-4	TGTGCCGGCACTCCCGGGTTTGAAGTGGAAAAACTGTTTTTT	CAGTPGFEVEKLFF
17	TRBV4-1	few	TRBD2	TRBJ2-1	TGCGCCAGCAGCCAAGAGGTAGCGGGAGGGCCAGGGAATGAGCAGTTCTTC	CASSQEVAGGPGNEQFF
14	TRBV21-1	NA	NA	TRBJ1-3	TGTGCCACCAAGGGACAGGGGGCTGGAAACACCACATATTTT	CATKGQGAGNTTYF
13	TRBV5-1	few	NA	TRBJ2-7	TGCGCCAGCAGCTTGCGGACAGCCTACGAGCAGTACTTC	CASSLRTAYEQYF
15	TRBV3-1	NA	TRBD1	TRBJ2-7	TGTGCCAGCAGCCCGAATACAGGGGGGTTCTACGAGCAGTACTTC	CASSPNTGGFYEQYF
14	TRBV30	NA	TRBD2	TRBJ2-3	TGTGCCGGGTTGCTGGCGGGAGTCACAGATACGCAGTATTTT	CAGLLAGVTDTQYF
13	TRBV7-2	many	NA	TRBJ1-1	TGTGCCAGTCAACAGGGCCTGACTGCTGAAGCTTTCTTT	CASQQGLTAEAFF
12	TRBV5-1	few	NA	TRBJ2-1	TGCGCCAGCAGCTCATTATTTAATGAGCAGTTCTTC	CASSSLFNEQFF
14	TRBV12-3/TRBV12-4	NA	NA	TRBJ1-5	TGTGCCAGCAGTTTCTCGGCAGGGAGTCAGCCCCAGCATTTT	CASSFSAGSQPQHF
13	TRBV2	few	TRBD1	TRBJ1-1	TGTGCCAGCAATAAGGGACAGGGCACTGAAGCTTTCTTT	CASNKGQGTEAFF
15	TRBV6-5	many	TRBD1	TRBJ1-6	TGTGCCAGCAGTTACTCGATGACAGGGGATTCACCCCTCCACTTT	CASSYSMTGDSPLHF
16	TRBV20-1	NA	TRBD1	TRBJ2-1	TGCAGTGCTAGAGACTACCTCGGGACAGGGACGAATGAGCAGTTCTTC	CSARDYLGTGTNEQFF
12	TRBV2	NA	NA	TRBJ2-5	TGTGCCAGCTCCACAGATCCCGAGACCCAGTACTTC	CASSTDPETQYF
14	TRBV5-4	NA	NA	TRBJ2-5	TGTGCCAGCGGACCGTTCCTAGCAGGCGAGACCCAGTACTTC	CASGPFLAGETQYF
11	TRBV4-1	few	NA	TRBJ2-7	TGCGCCAGCAGCCAAGATAGGGAGCAGTACTTC	CASSQDREQYF
13	TRBV7-7	NA	NA	TRBJ2-3	TGTGCTAGCAGCCCTACGGGCGCAGATACGCAGTATTTT	CASSPTGADTQYF